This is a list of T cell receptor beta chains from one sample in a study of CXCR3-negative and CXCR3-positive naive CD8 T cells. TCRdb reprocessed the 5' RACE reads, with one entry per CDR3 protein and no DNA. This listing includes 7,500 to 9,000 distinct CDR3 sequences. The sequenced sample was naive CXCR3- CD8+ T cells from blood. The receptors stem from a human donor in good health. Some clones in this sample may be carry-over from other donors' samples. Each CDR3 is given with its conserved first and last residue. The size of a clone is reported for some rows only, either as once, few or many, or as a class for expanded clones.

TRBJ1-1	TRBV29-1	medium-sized	CSVDHWDRGNTEAFF
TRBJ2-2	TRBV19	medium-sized	CASSIWAGQGSTGELFF
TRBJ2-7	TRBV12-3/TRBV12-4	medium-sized	CASRGRGQSYEQYF
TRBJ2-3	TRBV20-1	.	CSARGVGRAEEDTQYF
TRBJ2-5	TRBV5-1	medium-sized	CASSPGVGWGGVQETQYF
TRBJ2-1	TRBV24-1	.	CATSPDRHYNEQFF
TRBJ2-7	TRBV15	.	CATASGSTYPYEQYF
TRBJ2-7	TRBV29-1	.	CSVYRRGGSEQYF
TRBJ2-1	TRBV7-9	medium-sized	CASSLELETYNEQFF
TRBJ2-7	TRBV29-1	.	CSAEGQGSYEQYF
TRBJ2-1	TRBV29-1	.	CSGLGTSGEQFF
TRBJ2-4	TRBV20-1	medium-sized	CSARVRGQGFAKNIQYF
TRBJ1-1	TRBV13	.	CASSLADRDTEAFF
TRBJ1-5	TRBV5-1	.	CASSLFPLGRDQPQHF
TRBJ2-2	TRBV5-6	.	CASSSATGTSYVGELFF
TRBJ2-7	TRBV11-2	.	CASAPMDRGYEQYF
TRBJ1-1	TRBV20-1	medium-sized	CSARAAWEGQPTVTEAFF
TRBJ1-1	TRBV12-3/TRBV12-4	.	CASRDITEAFF
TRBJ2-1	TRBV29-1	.	CSDWTGAVYNEQFF
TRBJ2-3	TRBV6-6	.	CASSYGGLAGGDTQYF
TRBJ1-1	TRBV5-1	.	CASSLKRGPDTEAFF
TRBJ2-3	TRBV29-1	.	CSVALLAEPTDTQYF
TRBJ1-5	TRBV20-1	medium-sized	CSASSRGQGPIDDQPQHF
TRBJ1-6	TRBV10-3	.	CAISLGQSSYNSPLHF
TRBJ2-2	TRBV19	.	CATSGTKNTGELFF
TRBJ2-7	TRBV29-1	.	CSVEQGAVEQYF
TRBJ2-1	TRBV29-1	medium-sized	CSVRGGRSAYNEQFF
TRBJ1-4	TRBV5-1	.	CASSLTGMGEKLFF
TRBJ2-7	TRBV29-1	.	CSARVPSSYEKYF
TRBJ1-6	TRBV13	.	CASSRGTGANSPLHF
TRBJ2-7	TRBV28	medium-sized	CASSLGGQSYEQYF
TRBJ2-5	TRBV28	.	CASSLTSGQETQYF
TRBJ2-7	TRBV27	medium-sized	CASGRSGGGYEQYF
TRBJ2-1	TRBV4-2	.	CASSQGFTSGGDEQFF
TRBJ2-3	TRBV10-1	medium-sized	CASSGFPGQGALVTDTQYF
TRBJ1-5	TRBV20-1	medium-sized	CSAADRGLDQPQHF
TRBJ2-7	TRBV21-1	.	CASGDRAAYEQYF
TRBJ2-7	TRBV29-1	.	CSVVLGIAYEQYF
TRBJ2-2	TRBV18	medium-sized	CASSPQEQGGSGELFF
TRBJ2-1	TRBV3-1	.	CASRPSGGYNEQFF
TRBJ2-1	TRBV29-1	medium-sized	CRRGQGVRNEQFF